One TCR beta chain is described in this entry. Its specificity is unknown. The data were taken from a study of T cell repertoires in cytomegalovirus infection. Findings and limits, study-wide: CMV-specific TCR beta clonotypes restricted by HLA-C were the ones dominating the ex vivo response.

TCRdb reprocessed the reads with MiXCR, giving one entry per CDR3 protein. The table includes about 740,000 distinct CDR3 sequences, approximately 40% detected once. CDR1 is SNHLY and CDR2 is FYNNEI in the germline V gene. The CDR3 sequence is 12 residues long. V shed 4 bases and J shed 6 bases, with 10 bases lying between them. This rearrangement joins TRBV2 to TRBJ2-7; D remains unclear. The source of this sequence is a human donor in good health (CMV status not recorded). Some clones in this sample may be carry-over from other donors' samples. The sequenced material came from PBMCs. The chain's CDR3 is CASSAWDGEQYF. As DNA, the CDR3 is TGTGCCAGCAGTGCATGGGATGGCGAGCAGTACTTC. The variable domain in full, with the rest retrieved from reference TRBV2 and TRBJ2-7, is EPEVTQTPSHQVTQMGQEVILRCVPISNHLYFYWYRQILGQKVEFLVSFYNNEISEKSEIFDDQFSVERPDGSNFTLKIRSTKLEDSAMYFCASSAWDGEQYFGPGTRLTVT.